These T cell receptor beta chains were read from a single sample in a study of cytomegalovirus exposure and HLA in healthy donors. Assay used: immunoSEQ multiplex PCR; TCRdb lists only in-frame clones, some missing. The sample carries about 150,000 clones, 86% recorded once. Sample: PBMCs. These receptors were collected from a man aged 18 to 29 in good health and CMV-seropositive. Both conserved end residues are part of each CDR3. D genes are given only for firm matches. Part of the rows lack a size; the others show once, few, many or a class for expanded clones.

d_gene	j_gene	abundance	v_gene	CDR3nt	CDR3aa
NA	TRBJ1-1	NA	TRBV9	TGTGCCAGCAGCGTAGTGGGACATATGAACACTGAAGCTTTCTTT	CASSVVGHMNTEAFF
NA	TRBJ2-2	NA	TRBV6-5	TGTGCCAGCAGCAGGGGCGGGACCGGGGAGCTGTTTTTT	CASSRGGTGELFF
TRBD2	TRBJ2-7	NA	TRBV4-2	TGTGCCAGCAGCTACGGACTAGCGGGAGGATCCTACGAGCAGTACTTC	CASSYGLAGGSYEQYF
NA	TRBJ2-7	NA	TRBV7-9	TGTGCCAGCAGCTTATGGCCCTTGAGAGGGTCGGACTACGAGCAGTACTTC	CASSLWPLRGSDYEQYF
TRBD1	TRBJ2-3	NA	TRBV7-2	TGTGCCAGCGGCGAACGAGGGGGCCCCTCCACAGATACGCAGTATTTT	CASGERGGPSTDTQYF
TRBD2	TRBJ2-3	NA	TRBV9	TGTGCCAGCAGCGCCGGGACTAGCGGGGGGGGAACAGATACGCAGTATTTT	CASSAGTSGGGTDTQYF
TRBD1	TRBJ2-1	NA	TRBV2	TGTGCCAGCGAAGCGGGCGTACCGGGACAGGGTGTCTACAATGAGCAGTTCTTC	CASEAGVPGQGVYNEQFF
NA	TRBJ2-7	NA	TRBV10-2	TGCGCCAGCAGTGAGTCTGCGACTAAGGACGAGCAGTACTTC	CASSESATKDEQYF
NA	TRBJ2-1	NA	TRBV19	TGTGCCAGTAGTATAGACAGGGGGACTGACGAGCAGTTCTTC	CASSIDRGTDEQFF
TRBD1	TRBJ2-2	NA	TRBV15	TGTGCCACCAGCAGACCAGGACAGGGGGCAACCGGGGAGCTGTTTTTT	CATSRPGQGATGELFF
NA	TRBJ2-6	NA	TRBV6-5	TGTGCCAGCAGTTACTCGCGAAGCTCTGGGGCCAACGTCCTGACTTTC	CASSYSRSSGANVLTF
NA	TRBJ2-7	NA	TRBV11-2	TGTGCCAGCAAAGCGAATAGCCTGGTCGAGCAGTACTTC	CASKANSLVEQYF
NA	TRBJ1-1	NA	TRBV28	TGTGCCAGCAGTTCACCCCGAGGCTTGAACACTGAAGCTTTCTTT	CASSSPRGLNTEAFF
NA	TRBJ2-5	NA	TRBV6-1	TGTGCCATACGGACAGAAAATCAAGAGACCCAGTACTTC	CAIRTENQETQYF
TRBD2	TRBJ2-7	NA	TRBV15	TGTGCCACCAGCGAAGTGGCGGGAGGGCTCTACGAGCAGTACTTC	CATSEVAGGLYEQYF
TRBD1	TRBJ1-1	NA	TRBV30	TGTGCCTGGAGTCCAACAGGGGACACTGAAGCTTTCTTT	CAWSPTGDTEAFF
NA	TRBJ2-2	NA	TRBV29-1	TGCAGCTTCCGGGCGAACACCGGGGAGCTGTTTTTT	CSFRANTGELFF
TRBD1	TRBJ1-5	NA	TRBV28	TGTGCCAGCAGCCTGACAGGGGGATTTAGTCAGCCCCAGCATTTT	CASSLTGGFSQPQHF
TRBD2	TRBJ2-2	once	TRBV4-3	TGCGCCAGCAGCCAAGATTGGCCTAGCGGAAACACCGGGGAGCTGTTTTTT	CASSQDWPSGNTGELFF
TRBD2	TRBJ2-7	NA	TRBV11-2	TGTGCCAGCAGCTTAGTACCCGGAGGAAGCGGGATTCACGAGCAGTACTTC	CASSLVPGGSGIHEQYF
NA	TRBJ1-5	NA	TRBV6-5	TGTGCCAGCAGTGGCAGGGGAATAAGCCAGCCCCAGCATTTT	CASSGRGISQPQHF
TRBD1	TRBJ2-7	NA	TRBV10-3	TGTGCCACCCTGACAGGGGGCGATGGGACCTACGAGCAGTACTTC	CATLTGGDGTYEQYF
TRBD1	TRBJ1-2	NA	TRBV19	TGTGCCAGTAGTAGAGACAGGGGGCAAGTTGGCTACACCTTC	CASSRDRGQVGYTF
NA	TRBJ1-1	NA	TRBV7-8	TGTGCCAGCAGCTCAAACCCATCGAGAGCTTTCTTT	CASSSNPSRAFF
TRBD2	TRBJ2-7	NA	TRBV15	TGTGCCACCAGCTTAGCGGGCCCCTACGAGCAGTACTTC	CATSLAGPYEQYF
NA	TRBJ1-2	many	TRBV30	TGTGCCTGGAGTGTACCAGCGAGCTATGGCTACACCTTC	CAWSVPASYGYTF
NA	TRBJ1-4	few	TRBV9	TGTGCCAGCAGCGCCCCAGGGAGGAATGAAAAACTGTTTTTT	CASSAPGRNEKLFF
NA	TRBJ2-1	NA	TRBV7-2	TGTGCCAGCAGCCCGGGCAATGAGCAGTTCTTC	CASSPGNEQFF